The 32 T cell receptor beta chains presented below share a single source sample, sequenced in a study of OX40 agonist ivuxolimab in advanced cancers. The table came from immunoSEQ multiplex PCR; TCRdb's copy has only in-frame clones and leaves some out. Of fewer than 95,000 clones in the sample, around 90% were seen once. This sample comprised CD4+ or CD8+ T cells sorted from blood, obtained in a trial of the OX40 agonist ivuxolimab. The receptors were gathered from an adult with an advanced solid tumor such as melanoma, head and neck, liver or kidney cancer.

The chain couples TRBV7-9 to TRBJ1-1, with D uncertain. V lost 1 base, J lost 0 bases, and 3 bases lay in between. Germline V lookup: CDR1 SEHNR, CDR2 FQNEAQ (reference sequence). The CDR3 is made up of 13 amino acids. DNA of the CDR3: TGTGCCAGCAGCTTAGACATGAACACTGAAGCTTTCTTT. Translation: CASSLDMNTEAFF.

Here the CDR3 reads CASSGGTGDLQPQHF. The CDR3 DNA reads TGTGCCAGCAGTGGAGGGACAGGGGATCTTCAGCCCCAGCATTTT. The gene calls are TRBV6-1 and TRBJ1-5, with 10 bases lining up with TRBD1. The V and J ends lost 4 bases and 6 bases, in that order; junction bases with no gene match: 6. The CDR3 sequence is 15 residues long. The V gene's germline CDR1 is MNHNS and CDR2 SASEGT.

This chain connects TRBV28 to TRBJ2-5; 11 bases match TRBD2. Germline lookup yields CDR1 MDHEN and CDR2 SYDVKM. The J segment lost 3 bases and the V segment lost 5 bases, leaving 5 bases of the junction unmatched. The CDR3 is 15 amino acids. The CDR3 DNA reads TGTGCCAGCAGTCCCATGACTAGCGGGGAAGAGACCCAGTACTTC. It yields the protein CASSPMTSGEETQYF.

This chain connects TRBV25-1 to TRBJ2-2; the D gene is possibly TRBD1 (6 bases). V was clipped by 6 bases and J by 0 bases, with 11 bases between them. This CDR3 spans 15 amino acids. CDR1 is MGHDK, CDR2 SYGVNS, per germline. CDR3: CASRTTGSNTGELFF. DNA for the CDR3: TGTGCCAGCAGGACCACAGGGTCGAACACCGGGGAGCTGTTTTTT.

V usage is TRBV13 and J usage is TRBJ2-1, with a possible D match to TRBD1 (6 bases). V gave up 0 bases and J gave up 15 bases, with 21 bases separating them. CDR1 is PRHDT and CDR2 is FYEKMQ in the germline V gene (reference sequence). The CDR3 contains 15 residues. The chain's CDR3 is CASSLGVRGGSARFF. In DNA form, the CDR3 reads TGTGCCAGCAGCTTAGGGGTTCGTGGGGGCTCTGCAAGGTTCTTC. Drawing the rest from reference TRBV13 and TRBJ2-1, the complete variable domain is AAGVIQSPRHLIKEKRETATLKCYPIPRHDTVYWYQQGPGQDPQFLISFYEKMQSDKGSIPDRFSAQQFSDYHSELNMSSLELGDSALYFCASSLGVRGGSARFFGPGTRLTVL.

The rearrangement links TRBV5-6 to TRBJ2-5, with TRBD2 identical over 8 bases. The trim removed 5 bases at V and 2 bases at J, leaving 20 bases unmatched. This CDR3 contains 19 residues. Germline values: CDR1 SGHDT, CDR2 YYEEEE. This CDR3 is CASSRMGWGQREKQETQYF. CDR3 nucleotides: TGTGCCAGCAGTCGCATGGGGTGGGGCCAGCGGGAGAAACAAGAGACCCAGTACTTC.

In nucleotides, the CDR3 is TGTGCCAGCAGCTTGGGCCCCGGGTCAACTAATGAAAAACTGTTTTTT. This encodes CASSLGPGSTNEKLFF. The rearrangement joins TRBV5-6 to TRBJ1-4, with D unclear. This CDR3 region has 16 residues. With 0 bases removed from V and 0 bases from J, the gap between germline ends came to 9 bases. CDR1 and CDR2 (germline): SGHDT, YYEEEE. Filled out from reference TRBV5-6 and TRBJ1-4, the complete variable domain reads DAGVTQSPTHLIKTRGQQVTLRCSPKSGHDTVSWYQQALGQGPQFIFQYYEEEERQRGNFPDRFSGHQFPNYSSELNVNALLLGDSALYLCASSLGPGSTNEKLFFGSGTQLSVL.

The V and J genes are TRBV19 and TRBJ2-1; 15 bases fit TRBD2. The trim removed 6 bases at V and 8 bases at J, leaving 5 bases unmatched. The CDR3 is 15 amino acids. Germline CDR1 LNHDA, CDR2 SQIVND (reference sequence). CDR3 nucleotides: TGTGCCAGTAGGCCCGGGACTAGCGGGAGGCATGAGCAGTTCTTC. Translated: CASRPGTSGRHEQFF.

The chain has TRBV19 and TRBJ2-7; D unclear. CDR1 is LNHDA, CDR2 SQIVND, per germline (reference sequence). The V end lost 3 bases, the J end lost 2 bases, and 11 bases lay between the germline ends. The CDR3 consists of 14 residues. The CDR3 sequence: CASSMSPGTYEQYF. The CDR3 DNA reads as TGTGCCAGTAGTATGTCGCCAGGAACCTACGAGCAGTACTTC.

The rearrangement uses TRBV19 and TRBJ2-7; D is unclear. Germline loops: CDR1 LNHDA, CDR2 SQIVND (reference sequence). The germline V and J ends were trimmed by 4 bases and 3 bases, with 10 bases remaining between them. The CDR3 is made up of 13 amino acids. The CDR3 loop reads CASSNPGGYEQYF. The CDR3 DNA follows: TGTGCCAGTAGTAACCCGGGCGGCTACGAGCAGTACTTC.

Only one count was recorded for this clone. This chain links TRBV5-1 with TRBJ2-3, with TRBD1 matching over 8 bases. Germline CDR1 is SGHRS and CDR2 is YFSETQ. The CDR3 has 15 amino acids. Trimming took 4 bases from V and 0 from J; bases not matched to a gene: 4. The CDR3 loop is CASSPGQDSTDTQYF. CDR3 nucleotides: TGCGCCAGCAGCCCGGGACAGGACAGCACAGATACGCAGTATTTT.

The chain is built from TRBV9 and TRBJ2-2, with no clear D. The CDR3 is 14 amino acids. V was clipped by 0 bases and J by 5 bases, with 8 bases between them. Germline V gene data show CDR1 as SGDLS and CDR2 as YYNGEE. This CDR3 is CASSVGVETGELFF. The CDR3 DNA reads TGTGCCAGCAGCGTAGGGGTCGAGACCGGGGAGCTGTTTTTT.

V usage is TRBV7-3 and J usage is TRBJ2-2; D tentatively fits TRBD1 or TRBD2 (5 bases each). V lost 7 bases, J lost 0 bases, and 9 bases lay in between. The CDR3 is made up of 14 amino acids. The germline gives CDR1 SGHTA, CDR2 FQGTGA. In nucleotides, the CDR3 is TGTGCCAGCACCGGGACGGCGAACACCGGGGAGCTGTTTTTT. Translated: CASTGTANTGELFF.

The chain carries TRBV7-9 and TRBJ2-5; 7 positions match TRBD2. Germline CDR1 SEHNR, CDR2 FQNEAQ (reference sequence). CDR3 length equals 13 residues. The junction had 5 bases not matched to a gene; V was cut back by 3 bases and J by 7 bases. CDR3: CASSFIGEGTQYF. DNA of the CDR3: TGTGCCAGCAGCTTTATCGGGGAGGGGACCCAGTACTTC.

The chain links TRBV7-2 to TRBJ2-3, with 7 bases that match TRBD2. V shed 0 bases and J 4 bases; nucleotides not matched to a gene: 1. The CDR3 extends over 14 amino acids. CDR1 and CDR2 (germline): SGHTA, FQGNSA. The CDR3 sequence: CASSLAGGADTQYF. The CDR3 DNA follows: TGTGCCAGCAGCTTAGCGGGGGGGGCAGATACGCAGTATTTT.

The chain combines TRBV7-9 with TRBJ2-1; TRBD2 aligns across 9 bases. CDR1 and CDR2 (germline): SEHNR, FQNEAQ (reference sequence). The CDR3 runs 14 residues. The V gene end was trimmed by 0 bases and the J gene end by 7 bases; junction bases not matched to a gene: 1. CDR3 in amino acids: CASSLALAGNEQFF. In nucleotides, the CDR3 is TGTGCCAGCAGCTTAGCGCTAGCGGGAAATGAGCAGTTCTTC.

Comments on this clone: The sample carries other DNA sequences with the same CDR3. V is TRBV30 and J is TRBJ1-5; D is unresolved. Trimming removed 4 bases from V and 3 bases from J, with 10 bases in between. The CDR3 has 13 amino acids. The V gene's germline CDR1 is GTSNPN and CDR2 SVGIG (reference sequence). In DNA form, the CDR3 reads TGTGCCTGGAATGACCGCCTCAATCAGCCCCAGCATTTT. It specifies CAWNDRLNQPQHF. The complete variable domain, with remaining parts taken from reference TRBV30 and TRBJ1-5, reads SQTIHQWPATLVQPVGSPLSLECTVEGTSNPNLYWYRQAAGRGLQLLFYSVGIGQISSEVPQNLSASRPQDRQFILSSKKLLLSDSGFYLCAWNDRLNQPQHFGDGTRLSIL.

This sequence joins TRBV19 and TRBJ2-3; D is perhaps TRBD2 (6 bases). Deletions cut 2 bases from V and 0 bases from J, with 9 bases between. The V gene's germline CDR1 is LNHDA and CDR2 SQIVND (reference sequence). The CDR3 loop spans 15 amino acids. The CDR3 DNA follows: TGTGCCAGTAGTATAAAGGCGGGAAGCACAGATACGCAGTATTTT. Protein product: CASSIKAGSTDTQYF.

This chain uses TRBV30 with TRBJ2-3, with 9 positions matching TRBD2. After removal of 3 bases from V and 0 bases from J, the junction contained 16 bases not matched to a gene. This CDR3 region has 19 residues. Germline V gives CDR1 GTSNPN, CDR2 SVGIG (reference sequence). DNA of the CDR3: TGTGCCTGGAGCGCCCTAGGTGGGCGGGAGGGCCGGAGCACAGATACGCAGTATTTT. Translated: CAWSALGGREGRSTDTQYF.

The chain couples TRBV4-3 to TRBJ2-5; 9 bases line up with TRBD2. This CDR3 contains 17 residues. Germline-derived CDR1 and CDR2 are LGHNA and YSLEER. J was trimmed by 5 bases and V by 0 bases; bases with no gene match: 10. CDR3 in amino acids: CASSQDLSSGSWETQYF. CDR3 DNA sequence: TGCGCCAGCAGCCAAGATCTGAGTAGCGGGAGTTGGGAGACCCAGTACTTC.

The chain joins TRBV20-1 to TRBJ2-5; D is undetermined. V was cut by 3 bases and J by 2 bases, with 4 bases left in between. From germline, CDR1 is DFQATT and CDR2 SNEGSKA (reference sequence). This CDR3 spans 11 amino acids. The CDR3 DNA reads TGCAGTGCTAGCGAACAAGAGACCCAGTACTTC. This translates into CSASEQETQYF.

For the CDR3, the DNA is TGTGCCAGCAGTGCCCTAGCGGGACCGAGCTCCTACAATGAGCAGTTCTTC. Protein product: CASSALAGPSSYNEQFF. The J gene is TRBJ2-1, the V gene TRBV2; 9 bases map to TRBD2. J lost 0 bases, V lost 4 bases, and 7 bases had no gene match. The length of the CDR3 is 17 residues. The germline V gene has CDR1 SNHLY and CDR2 FYNNEI.

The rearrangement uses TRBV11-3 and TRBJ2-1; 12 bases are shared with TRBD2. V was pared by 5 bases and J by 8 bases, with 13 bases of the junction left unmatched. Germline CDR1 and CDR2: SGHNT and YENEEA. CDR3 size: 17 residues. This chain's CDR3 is CASSRGLAGRLGYEQFF. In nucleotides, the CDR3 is TGTGCCAGCAGCCGTGGACTAGCGGGGAGGCTTGGGTATGAGCAGTTCTTC.

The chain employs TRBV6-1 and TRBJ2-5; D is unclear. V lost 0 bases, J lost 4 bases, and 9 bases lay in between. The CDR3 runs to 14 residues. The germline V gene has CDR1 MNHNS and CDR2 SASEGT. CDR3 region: CASSEALQSETQYF. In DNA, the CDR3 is TGTGCCAGCAGTGAAGCGTTGCAGTCAGAGACCCAGTACTTC.

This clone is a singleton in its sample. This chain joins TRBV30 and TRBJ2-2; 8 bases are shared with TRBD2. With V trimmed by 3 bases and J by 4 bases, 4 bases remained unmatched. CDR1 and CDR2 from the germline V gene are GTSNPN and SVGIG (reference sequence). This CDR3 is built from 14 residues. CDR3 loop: CAWRPGGGTGELFF. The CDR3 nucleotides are TGTGCCTGGAGGCCGGGGGGGGGCACCGGGGAGCTGTTTTTT.

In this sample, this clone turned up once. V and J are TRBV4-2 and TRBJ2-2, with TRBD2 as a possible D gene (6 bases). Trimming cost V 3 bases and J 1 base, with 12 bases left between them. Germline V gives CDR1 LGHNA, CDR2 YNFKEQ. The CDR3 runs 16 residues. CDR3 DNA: TGTGCCAGCAGCCAGACGGGACTCGGGAACACCGGGGAGCTGTTTTTT. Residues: CASSQTGLGNTGELFF.

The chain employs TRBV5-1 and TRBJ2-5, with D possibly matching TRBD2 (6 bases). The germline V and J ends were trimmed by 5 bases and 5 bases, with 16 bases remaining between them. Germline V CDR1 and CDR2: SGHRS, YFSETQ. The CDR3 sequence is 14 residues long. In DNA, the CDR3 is TGCGCCAGCAGGCCCGGGAGCGGGTATGAGACCCAGTACTTC. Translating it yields CASRPGSGYETQYF.

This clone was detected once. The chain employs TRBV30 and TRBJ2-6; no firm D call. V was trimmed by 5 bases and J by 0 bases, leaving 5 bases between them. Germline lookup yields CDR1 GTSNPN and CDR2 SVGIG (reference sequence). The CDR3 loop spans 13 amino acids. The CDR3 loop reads CAWVGSGANVLTF. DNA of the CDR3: TGTGCCTGGGTAGGCTCTGGGGCCAACGTCCTGACTTTC.

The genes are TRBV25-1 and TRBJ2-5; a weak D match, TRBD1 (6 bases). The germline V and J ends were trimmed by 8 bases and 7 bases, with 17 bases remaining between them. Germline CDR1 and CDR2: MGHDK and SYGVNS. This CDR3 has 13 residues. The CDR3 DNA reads TGTGCCAGCCAAAGACAGGACCGAGGGACCCAGTACTTC. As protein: CASQRQDRGTQYF. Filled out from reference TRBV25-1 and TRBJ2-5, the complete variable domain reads EADIYQTPRYLVIGTGKKITLECSQTMGHDKMYWYQQDPGMELHLIHYSYGVNSTEKGDLSSESTVSRIRTEHFPLTLESARPSHTSQYLCASQRQDRGTQYFGPGTRLLVL.

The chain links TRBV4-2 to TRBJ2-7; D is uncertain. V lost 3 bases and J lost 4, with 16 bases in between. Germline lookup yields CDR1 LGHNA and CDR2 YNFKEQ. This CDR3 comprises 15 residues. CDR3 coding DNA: TGTGCCAGCAGCCATCACACCCTGGGAAGGTACGAGCAGTACTTC. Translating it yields CASSHHTLGRYEQYF.

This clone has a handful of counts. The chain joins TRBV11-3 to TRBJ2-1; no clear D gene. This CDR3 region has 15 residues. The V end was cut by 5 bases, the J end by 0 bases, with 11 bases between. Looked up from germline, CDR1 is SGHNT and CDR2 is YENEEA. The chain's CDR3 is CASSGRGASYNEQFF. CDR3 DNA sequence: TGTGCCAGCAGCGGCCGCGGAGCCTCCTACAATGAGCAGTTCTTC.

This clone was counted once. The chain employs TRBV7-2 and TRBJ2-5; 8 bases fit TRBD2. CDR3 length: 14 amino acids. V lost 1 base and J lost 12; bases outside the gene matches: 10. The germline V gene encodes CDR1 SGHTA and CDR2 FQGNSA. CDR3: CASSLVTQREIKYF. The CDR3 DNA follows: TGTGCCAGCAGCTTAGTTACCCAGCGGGAGATTAAGTACTTC.